This TCR beta chain was found in a study of PD-L1 blockade in urothelial cancer. Study conclusions and caveats: Pretreatment TCR clonality in blood under the median foretold superior survival.

Measured with immunoSEQ multiplex PCR; TCRdb has only the in-frame clones, and not every one. The data show about 84,000 clones, about four fifths seen once. With V trimmed by 5 bases and J by 2 bases, 8 bases remained unmatched. Germline V gene data show CDR1 as LNHNV and CDR2 as YYDKDF (reference sequence). The CDR3 runs to 15 residues. About this clone itself: Its target is not known.

The source material was PBMCs, sampled around atezolizumab (anti-PD-L1) treatment. The TCR sequence derives from a man between 70 and 80 years old with urothelial cancer. V usage is TRBV15 and J usage is TRBJ2-7; 8 positions match TRBD1. Written as DNA, the CDR3 is TGTGCCACCAGCCGATACAGGGGGACTCCCTACGAGCAGTACTTC. It translates to CATSRYRGTPYEQYF.